This T cell receptor beta chain was profiled in a study of T-cell reconstitution after alpha-beta-depleted transplantation in children. Study results and caveats: Roughly two months post-transplant, alpha-beta T cells reportedly originated from several hundred graft clones that had expanded. The study traced high day-60 TCRbeta diversity in some patients to surviving recipient T cells and thymic progenitors.

This clonotype showed up just a few times. Its antigen is unidentified. It was with unique molecular identifiers that the TCRbeta library was prepared. TCRdb re-called the PCR reads through MiXCR, storing one row per CDR3 protein. The repertoire holds about 440,000 distinct CDR3 sequences, over 40% seen once, with around a quarter in the top ten. CDR3 length: 17 residues. With 0 bases removed from V and 0 bases from J, the gap between germline ends came to 17 bases. Germline CDR1 DFQATT, CDR2 SNEGSKA (reference sequence). The rearrangement uses TRBV20-1 and TRBJ1-1, with D uncertain. The receptor was derived from a girl aged 2 to 10 with aplastic anemia, due to receive a stem cell transplant. Sequencing was performed on PBMCs, taken before TCRalphabeta/CD19-depleted stem cell transplant. The CDR3 coding sequence is TGCAGTGCTAGAGAATTTTTTTGGCGGGTGGTGAACACTGAAGCTTTCTTT. It codes for CSAREFFWRVVNTEAFF.